Sequencing of this T cell receptor beta chain was carried out in a study of T cells in localized non-small cell lung cancer. The CDR3 spans 14 residues. CDR1 is SGHTA, CDR2 FQGNSA, per germline. V lost 5 bases and J lost 6, with 14 bases in between. The protocol was immunoSEQ multiplex PCR, while the TCRdb copy is restricted to in-frame clones and leaves out a portion. The sample holds about 20,000 clones, over 80% seen once. This TCR derives from a man aged 35-69 years with stage II squamous cell lung carcinoma. Sequencing used PBMCs, obtained before any cancer treatment. V and J are TRBV7-2 and TRBJ2-1, with D possibly TRBD1 on 6 matching bases. As DNA, the CDR3 is TGTGCCAGCAGCACCCGGACAGTCCCCAATGAGCAGTTCTTC. Its translation is CASSTRTVPNEQFF. Together with reference TRBV7-2 and TRBJ2-1, the CDR3 gives the full variable domain: GAGVSQSPSNKVTEKGKDVELRCDPISGHTALYWYRQSLGQGLEFLIYFQGNSAPDKSGLPSDRFSAERTGGSVSTLTIQRTQQEDSAVYLCASSTRTVPNEQFFGPGTRLTVL.